The 21 T cell receptor beta chains presented below share a single source sample, sequenced in a study of beta chain features in type 1 diabetes. What was sequenced were expressed TCRB transcripts, since all of the isolated RNA had been reverse transcribed. Libraries were prepared by immunoSEQ multiplex PCR; TCRdb keeps only in-frame clonotypes and omits some of them. The repertoire has hundreds of thousands of clones, around an eighth of them found once; the top ten carry less than 0.025%. The antigens of these receptors remain unknown. General study points: Researchers report that Type 1 diabetes patients had moderately but significantly shorter TCRB CDR3s across all four CD4+ subsets.

Sequencing input: naive CD4+ T cells from blood. Receptors were obtained from a man younger than 35 with type 1 diabetes.

Only a few counts were recorded for this clone. The chain joins TRBV7-9 to TRBJ2-3; D unresolved. Germline V gene sequence: CDR1 SEHNR, CDR2 FQNEAQ (reference sequence). V was trimmed by 6 bases and J by 2 bases, leaving 9 bases between them. The CDR3 contains 13 residues. As DNA, the CDR3 is TGTGCCAGCAGGGGATGGGACACAGATACGCAGTATTTT. Its translation is CASRGWDTDTQYF.

There are a few counts of this clone. The gene calls are TRBV19 and TRBJ1-1; perhaps TRBD1 as D (5 bases). The CDR3 consists of 13 residues. Germline CDR1 reads LNHDA; CDR2 reads SQIVND (reference sequence). Between the trimmed V and J ends, which lost 4 bases and 1 base, there was a span of 7 bases. The CDR3 sequence: CASSTGRNTEAFF. DNA of the CDR3: TGTGCCAGTAGTACGGGACGGAACACTGAAGCTTTCTTT.

The V and J genes are TRBV9 and TRBJ1-1; D gene uncertain. Trimming stripped 3 bases from V and 6 bases from J, with 15 bases between. The CDR3 runs to 14 residues. Germline lookup yields CDR1 SGDLS and CDR2 YYNGEE. The chain's CDR3 is CASSEQASRAEAFF. In nucleotides, the CDR3 is TGTGCCAGCAGCGAGCAGGCCAGTCGGGCTGAAGCTTTCTTT.

Notes on this clone: Other DNA sequences in the sample encode the same CDR3. This sequence joins TRBV10-3 and TRBJ2-7; D uncertain. Germline V CDR1 and CDR2: ENHRY, SYGVKD. Deletions cut 4 bases from V and 1 base from J, with 2 bases between. This CDR3 has 11 amino acids. This CDR3 is CAISVSYEQYF. In DNA, the CDR3 is TGTGCCATCAGTGTGTCCTACGAGCAGTACTTC.

This clone has only a few counts. This chain connects TRBV6-5 to TRBJ2-1; possible D gene TRBD2, 6 bases. CDR3 size: 15 residues. Trimming removed 0 bases at V and 9 bases at J, with 15 bases between. The germline V gene has CDR1 MNHEY and CDR2 SVGAGI. The DNA of the CDR3 is TGTGCCAGCAGTTACTCGGGGCGGGGAAGGAGTGAGCAGTTCTTC. It codes for CASSYSGRGRSEQFF.

In its sample, this clone was seen once. The sample holds other DNA sequences that translate to the same CDR3. The chain is built from TRBV5-6 and TRBJ1-2; D call uncertain. CDR3 length: 13 residues. Trimming cost V 2 bases and J 4 bases, with 9 bases left between them. Germline assignment: CDR1 SGHDT and CDR2 YYEEEE. CDR3 sequence reads: CASSLAGGYGYTF. The CDR3 region has the DNA TGTGCCAGCAGCTTAGCTGGTGGCTATGGCTACACCTTC.

The gene calls are TRBV9 and TRBJ1-6; TRBD1 matches at 11 bases. This CDR3 is 15 amino acids long. V shed 4 bases, J shed 7 bases, and the junction held 4 bases outside the gene matches. Germline loops: CDR1 SGDLS, CDR2 YYNGEE. The CDR3 region has the DNA TGTGCCAGCAGCAGAGGGACAGGGGGGAATTCACCCCTCCACTTT. Translating gives CASSRGTGGNSPLHF.

V and J are TRBV4-1 and TRBJ2-5; 9 bases fit TRBD1. CDR1 MGHRA and CDR2 YSYEKL come from the germline V gene. The CDR3 is 14 residues long. Trimming at V came to 4 bases and at J to 5 bases, leaving 5 bases not matched to a gene. The CDR3, as DNA: TGCGCCAGCAGCCTAGGGACAGGGAGCGAGACCCAGTACTTC. This translates into CASSLGTGSETQYF.

This chain joins TRBV25-1 and TRBJ1-4; no clear D gene. The length of the CDR3 is 15 residues. Germline V gene sequence: CDR1 MGHDK, CDR2 SYGVNS. Trimming stripped 2 bases from V and 2 bases from J, with 9 bases between. CDR3 sequence reads: CASSEMGGTNEKLFF. CDR3 bases: TGTGCCAGCAGTGAAATGGGAGGGACTAATGAAAAACTGTTTTTT.

The chain is built from TRBV28 and TRBJ2-7, with 10 bases lining up with TRBD2. Germline V CDR1 and CDR2: MDHEN, SYDVKM. CDR3 length: 13 amino acids. The V and J ends lost 7 bases and 0 bases, in that order; junction bases with no gene match: 0. CDR3 loop: CASTSGGSYEQYF. Here the CDR3 DNA reads TGTGCCAGCACTAGCGGGGGCTCCTACGAGCAGTACTTC.

This clone was counted only a few times. The chain employs TRBV7-9 and TRBJ1-2, with a weak D call TRBD1 (5 bases). Trimming left V 5 bases short and J 9 bases short, with 10 bases between. Germline loops: CDR1 SEHNR, CDR2 FQNEAQ (reference sequence). The CDR3 covers 11 residues. CDR3 sequence (DNA): TGTGCCAGCAGCACACAGGACCGCTACACCTTC. Translated, it gives CASSTQDRYTF.

This clone showed up just a few times. The genes are TRBV9 and TRBJ2-1, with 9 positions matching TRBD1. CDR3 length: 16 residues. With 3 bases clipped from V and 0 bases from J, the junction kept 4 bases outside the gene matches. Germline values: CDR1 SGDLS, CDR2 YYNGEE. For the CDR3, the DNA is TGTGCCAGCAGCGAGGGACAGGGATACTCCTACAATGAGCAGTTCTTC. Translation gives CASSEGQGYSYNEQFF.

The chain joins TRBV19 to TRBJ2-3; D is undetermined. The CDR3 runs to 14 residues. V lost 3 bases and J 2 bases, leaving 9 bases between the germline ends. Germline-derived CDR1 and CDR2 are LNHDA and SQIVND (reference sequence). The CDR3 DNA sequence: TGTGCCAGTAGTATCGGTGGGTTCACAGATACGCAGTATTTT. Translated, it gives CASSIGGFTDTQYF.

This clone was observed a few times. Written as DNA, the CDR3 is TGCGCCAGCAGATCCCCCGGGACTGGGGCGAACGAGCAGTACTTC. Translation: CASRSPGTGANEQYF. The J gene is TRBJ2-7, the V gene TRBV5-1, with D possibly TRBD2 on 6 matching bases. This CDR3 spans 15 amino acids. CDR1 SGHRS and CDR2 YFSETQ come from the germline V gene. Deletions cut 5 bases from V and 5 bases from J, with 20 bases between.

This clone was seen a handful of times. The J gene is TRBJ2-5, the V gene TRBV7-2; no clear D gene. V was trimmed by 6 bases and J by 5 bases, leaving 10 bases between them. This CDR3 is built from 12 residues. Germline V gives CDR1 SGHTA, CDR2 FQGNSA. The CDR3 DNA reads as TGTGCCAGCAGTCGGCCTGTGGAGACCCAGTACTTC. It yields the protein CASSRPVETQYF.

The chain couples TRBV25-1 to TRBJ1-2, with no clear D. The CDR3 runs 14 residues. Deletions cut 3 bases from V and 2 bases from J, with 10 bases between. Germline V lookup: CDR1 MGHDK, CDR2 SYGVNS. CDR3 in amino acids: CASSDTETNYGYTF. CDR3 sequence (DNA): TGTGCCAGCAGTGATACAGAAACGAACTATGGCTACACCTTC.

This clone was observed a single time. The rearrangement uses TRBV15 and TRBJ2-5; D might be TRBD2 (6 bases). Germline CDR1 LNHNV, CDR2 YYDKDF (reference sequence). The CDR3 has 15 amino acids. V was pared by 5 bases and J by 0 bases, with 13 bases between. The CDR3 nucleotides are TGTGCCACCAGCGCGCGGGACTGGTACCAAGAGACCCAGTACTTC. Protein product: CATSARDWYQETQYF.

The CDR3: CASSPQGLGTYNEQFF. In DNA form, the CDR3 reads TGTGCCAGCTCACCACAGGGGCTAGGTACCTACAATGAGCAGTTCTTC. The J gene is TRBJ2-1, the V gene TRBV18; D perhaps matches TRBD1 (5 bases). Germline V CDR1 and CDR2: KGHSH, LQKENI. Trimming pared 1 base from V and 2 bases from J, leaving 12 bases between. The CDR3 consists of 16 residues. Filled out from reference TRBV18 and TRBJ2-1, the complete variable domain reads NAGVMQNPRHLVRRRGQEARLRCSPMKGHSHVYWYRQLPEEGLKFMVYLQKENIIDESGMPKERFSAEFPKEGPSILRIQQVVRGDSAAYFCASSPQGLGTYNEQFFGPGTRLTVL.

This clone was seen only a few times. The rearrangement links TRBV2 to TRBJ2-1; D might be TRBD1 or TRBD2, each matching 6 bases. CDR3 size: 16 residues. The V gene lost 4 bases and the J gene lost 4 bases, with 17 bases spanning the gap. Germline V lookup: CDR1 SNHLY, CDR2 FYNNEI. DNA for the CDR3: TGTGCCAGCAGTGGCGTAAGTACAGGGACTTACAATGAGCAGTTCTTC. Its translation: CASSGVSTGTYNEQFF. Filled out from reference TRBV2 and TRBJ2-1, the complete variable domain reads EPEVTQTPSHQVTQMGQEVILRCVPISNHLYFYWYRQILGQKVEFLVSFYNNEISEKSEIFDDQFSVERPDGSNFTLKIRSTKLEDSAMYFCASSGVSTGTYNEQFFGPGTRLTVL.

The V gene is TRBV27, the J gene TRBJ1-5; D gene uncertain. The CDR3 totals 15 residues. The V gene lost 3 bases and the J gene lost 0 bases, with 9 bases spanning the gap. Germline CDR1 MNHEY, CDR2 SMNVEV (reference sequence). CDR3 amino acids: CASSFGRGSNQPQHF. CDR3 bases: TGTGCCAGCAGTTTTGGGCGGGGTAGCAATCAGCCCCAGCATTTT.

This clone was seen a few times. The chain links TRBV28 to TRBJ2-4; 9 bases line up with TRBD2. CDR3 size: 16 residues. V shed 3 bases and J 5 bases; nucleotides not matched to a gene: 8. Germline loops: CDR1 MDHEN, CDR2 SYDVKM. This CDR3 reads CASSFLLRGGENIQYF. In DNA form, the CDR3 reads TGTGCCAGCAGTTTCCTCCTTCGCGGGGGGGAAAACATTCAGTACTTC.